The 5 T cell receptor beta chains below all came from one sample that was sequenced in a study of cytomegalovirus exposure and HLA in healthy donors (dated by TCRdb to the late 2010s). The method behind the library was the immunoSEQ multiplex PCR assay. For the multiplex PCR, a mixture combining 60 forward primers for TCR Vbeta segments and 13 reverse primers for TCR Jbeta segments was used. Entries here come from immuneACCESS through TCRdb and include only in-frame sequences with V and J called. Some clones fail to appear in such tables; in the studies checked, an unresolved V gene covers under half of the shortfall, and the cause of the remainder is unknown. This sample holds some 98,000 clones; roughly three quarters were observed only once. About 1.5% of the sample lies in the top ten. Source material: PBMCs. The source of these receptors is a middle-aged man in good health and CMV-seronegative.

The rearrangement links TRBV7-9 to TRBJ1-2; 7 nucleotides match TRBD1. The J segment lost 4 bases and the V segment lost 6 bases, leaving 11 bases of the junction unmatched. The CDR3 consists of 15 residues. Germline-derived CDR1 and CDR2 are SEHNR and FQNEAQ (reference sequence). CDR3 in DNA: TGTGCCAGCAGACCGGGAGGGGGCTCTGGCTATGGCTACACCTTC. Protein product: CASRPGGGSGYGYTF.

The chain has TRBV2 and TRBJ2-6, with D hard to call. The V gene lost 6 bases and the J gene lost 4 bases, with 13 bases spanning the gap. The CDR3 spans 15 residues. Germline assignment: CDR1 SNHLY and CDR2 FYNNEI. CDR3 protein: CASSVTRLGANVLTF. In nucleotides, the CDR3 is TGTGCCAGCAGCGTGACTCGGCTAGGGGCCAACGTCCTGACTTTC. The variable domain in full, completed from reference TRBV2 and TRBJ2-6, reads EPEVTQTPSHQVTQMGQEVILRCVPISNHLYFYWYRQILGQKVEFLVSFYNNEISEKSEIFDDQFSVERPDGSNFTLKIRSTKLEDSAMYFCASSVTRLGANVLTFGAGSRLTVL.

This clone was counted only a few times. The V gene is TRBV10-3, the J gene TRBJ2-7, with D maybe TRBD1 (5 bases). Germline V gene sequence: CDR1 ENHRY, CDR2 SYGVKD. V was clipped by 4 bases and J by 7 bases, with 11 bases between them. This CDR3 has 12 residues. CDR3 protein: CAISADNREQYF. CDR3 in DNA: TGTGCCATCAGTGCGGACAACAGGGAGCAGTACTTC.

V usage is TRBV6-5 and J usage is TRBJ1-5; 7 bases are a match to TRBD1. Germline lookup yields CDR1 MNHEY and CDR2 SVGAGI. This CDR3 region has 14 residues. The V segment lost 2 bases and the J segment 5 bases; nucleotides outside the gene matches: 3. The CDR3 DNA sequence: TGTGCCAGCAGTTACGACAGGGACCATCAGCCCCAGCATTTT. It yields the protein CASSYDRDHQPQHF.

The rearrangement links TRBV6-1 to TRBJ2-7, with a weak D call TRBD2 (5 bases). The CDR3 is 14 residues long. CDR1 and CDR2 (germline): MNHNS, SASEGT. V shed 3 bases and J shed 2 bases, with 11 bases lying between them. The CDR3 region is CASSDLRRTYEQYF. Here the CDR3 DNA reads TGTGCCAGCAGTGATTTACGGAGGACCTACGAGCAGTACTTC.